One sample yielded the 28 T cell receptor beta chains listed below, sequenced in a study of shared clonotypes between healthy human individuals. Sequencing used immunoSEQ multiplex PCR; TCRdb keeps in-frame clones, though not all of them. The repertoire includes approximately 710,000 clones, 90% of them detected once, and 34% sits in the top ten. Source material: memory CD8+ T cells from PBMCs. Subset noted: CD45RO+ cells pooled with CCR7-negative TemRA cells. The receptors stem from a man aged 18 to 30 in good health. Some clones in this sample may be carry-over from other donors' samples.

The chain uses TRBV11-2 and TRBJ2-7; D not resolved. Deletions cut 1 base from V and 6 bases from J, with 10 bases between. CDR1 and CDR2 (germline): SGHAT, FQNNGV. The CDR3 consists of 13 residues. CDR3 in amino acids: CASSLGQVVEQYF. CDR3 nucleotides: TGTGCCAGCAGCTTAGGGCAGGTTGTCGAGCAGTACTTC.

This clone occurred a few times. The chain combines TRBV28 with TRBJ1-1; D gene uncertain. The CDR3 is 15 amino acids. V lost 6 bases and J 2 bases, leaving 16 bases between the germline ends. Germline V gives CDR1 MDHEN, CDR2 SYDVKM. The CDR3 sequence is CASSPRLVGNTEAFF. DNA of the CDR3: TGTGCCAGCAGCCCCAGGTTGGTGGGCAACACTGAAGCTTTCTTT.

This clone was seen just once. The V and J genes are TRBV6-5 and TRBJ1-2; D ambiguous. Germline-derived CDR1 and CDR2 are MNHEY and SVGAGI. This CDR3 has 16 residues. Trimming stripped 2 bases from V and 4 bases from J, with 17 bases between. The CDR3 DNA reads as TGTGCCAGCAGTTACGAGATCCAGACGACGGGCTATGGCTACACCTTC. Protein sequence: CASSYEIQTTGYGYTF.

The chain combines TRBV30 with TRBJ2-7; possible D gene TRBD1, 5 bases. Germline V gene lookup returns CDR1 GTSNPN and CDR2 SVGIG (reference sequence). V dropped 0 bases and J dropped 2 bases, with 11 bases sitting between them. This CDR3 has 14 residues. CDR3 sequence: CAWSVFQGTYEQYF. CDR3 coding DNA: TGTGCCTGGAGTGTTTTTCAGGGAACCTACGAGCAGTACTTC.

The chain is built from TRBV19 and TRBJ2-2, with TRBD2 identical over 12 bases. This CDR3 spans 16 amino acids. From germline, CDR1 is LNHDA and CDR2 SQIVND (reference sequence). J gave up 7 bases and V 6 bases, and 9 bases lay outside the gene matches. The CDR3, as DNA: TGTGCCAGTAGGGTTACTAGCGGGGGGATCGGCGGGGAGCTGTTTTTT. Translation gives CASRVTSGGIGGELFF.

This sequence joins TRBV9 and TRBJ2-1; tentatively, D is TRBD2 (5 bases). The CDR3 spans 16 residues. CDR1 is SGDLS and CDR2 is YYNGEE in the germline V gene. V was cut by 0 bases and J by 0 bases, with 10 bases left in between. The chain's CDR3 is CASSVEMGSSYNEQFF. CDR3 in DNA: TGTGCCAGCAGCGTAGAGATGGGGAGCTCCTACAATGAGCAGTTCTTC.

V is TRBV7-9 and J is TRBJ2-5; D is possibly TRBD2 (6 bases). The CDR3 has 17 residues. Germline CDR1 reads SEHNR; CDR2 reads FQNEAQ (reference sequence). V lost 5 bases to trimming and J lost 1 base, with 20 bases between them. As DNA, the CDR3 is TGTGCCAGCAGCAGAACCGGGACTCTTAAGATCCAAGAGACCCAGTACTTC. It codes for CASSRTGTLKIQETQYF.

The chain links TRBV5-1 to TRBJ2-7; possible D gene TRBD1, 6 bases. The CDR3 runs 14 residues. V was clipped by 2 bases and J by 4 bases, with 13 bases between them. Looked up from germline, CDR1 is SGHRS and CDR2 is YFSETQ. The DNA for the CDR3 is TGCGCCAGCAGCTTCCCAGGGGATGCATACGAGCAGTACTTC. It codes for CASSFPGDAYEQYF.

The rearrangement uses TRBV28 and TRBJ2-7, with 12 bases aligning to TRBD2. This CDR3 region has 15 residues. From germline, CDR1 is MDHEN and CDR2 SYDVKM. V gave up 5 bases and J gave up 3 bases; unmatched junction bases: 5. The CDR3 DNA reads TGTGCCAGCAGTCCGCTAGCGGGAGGGGTCTACGAGCAGTACTTC. Translating it yields CASSPLAGGVYEQYF.

The V call is TRBV13, the J call TRBJ2-3, with D uncertain. V was shortened by 5 bases and J by 0 bases, with 6 bases between the two germline ends. The CDR3 extends over 13 amino acids. Germline lookup yields CDR1 PRHDT and CDR2 FYEKMQ (reference sequence). The CDR3, as DNA: TGTGCCAGCAGCCCCCCGAGCACAGATACGCAGTATTTT. As protein: CASSPPSTDTQYF.

This clone was counted once. This chain uses TRBV7-9 with TRBJ2-5; D is unclear. V lost 5 bases and J lost 5, with 6 bases in between. CDR1 and CDR2 (germline): SEHNR, FQNEAQ (reference sequence). The CDR3 totals 11 residues. CDR3 protein: CASSQGETQYF. CDR3 DNA: TGTGCCAGCAGCCAAGGGGAGACCCAGTACTTC.

On this clone: It may be a read error: a sequence one base away is much more abundant. The chain recombines TRBV5-4 with TRBJ2-3; D gene uncertain. The CDR3 contains 11 residues. Germline lookup yields CDR1 SGHNT and CDR2 YYREEE (reference sequence). Trimming removed 3 bases from V and 3 bases from J, with 2 bases in between. The CDR3 sequence: CASSYTDTQYF. CDR3 coding DNA: TGTGCCAGCAGCTATACAGATACGCAGTATTTT.

In this sample, this clone turned up once. V gene TRBV7-2 combines with J gene TRBJ2-1, with TRBD2 matching over 7 bases. Germline V CDR1 and CDR2: SGHTA, FQGNSA. J was trimmed by 8 bases and V by 1 base; bases with no gene match: 11. CDR3 length: 16 residues. DNA of the CDR3: TGTGCCAGCAGCTTAGTTCTGGCGGGAGAAGCGGATGAGCAGTTCTTC. Protein: CASSLVLAGEADEQFF.

V and J are TRBV6-4 and TRBJ2-3, with no clear D. CDR1 and CDR2 from the germline V gene are MRHNA and SNTAGT. The V end lost 6 bases, the J end lost 4 bases, and 17 bases lay between the germline ends. There are 15 residues in the CDR3. The CDR3: CASRAPRDGSDTQYF. CDR3 nucleotides: TGTGCCAGCAGGGCCCCGAGAGACGGTTCAGATACGCAGTATTTT.

The gene calls are TRBV4-3 and TRBJ2-3; D might be TRBD2 (5 bases). Germline CDR1 LGHNA, CDR2 YSLEER. The CDR3 sequence is 17 residues long. The V end was cut by 0 bases, the J end by 0 bases, with 13 bases between. The CDR3 bases are TGCGCCAGCAGCCAAGATCAAACGGGAAGAAGCACAGATACGCAGTATTTT. Translating it yields CASSQDQTGRSTDTQYF.

The CDR3 sequence: CASSGDWNEQFF. CDR3 sequence (DNA): TGTGCCAGCAGCGGGGACTGGAATGAGCAGTTCTTC. This chain links TRBV9 with TRBJ2-1; possibly TRBD2 for D (6 bases). The ends were cut back, 3 bases at V and 7 bases at J, with 8 bases in the middle. The germline CDR1 and CDR2 sequences are SGDLS and YYNGEE. The CDR3 runs to 12 residues.

J is TRBJ2-7 and V is TRBV5-1; D may be TRBD1 (6 bases). V was clipped by 4 bases and J by 3 bases, with 20 bases between them. The germline CDR1 and CDR2 sequences are SGHRS and YFSETQ. The CDR3 runs 16 residues. The CDR3 loop is CASSVSHLGANYEQYF. The CDR3 nucleotides read TGCGCCAGCAGCGTCAGTCATTTGGGGGCAAACTACGAGCAGTACTTC.

The chain employs TRBV15 and TRBJ2-1, with D tentatively TRBD2 (5 bases). V gave up 9 bases and J gave up 8 bases, with 17 bases separating them. The CDR3 is 13 residues long. Germline CDR1 reads LNHNV; CDR2 reads YYDKDF (reference sequence). CDR3 nucleotide sequence: TGTGCCACACGGGCGGGCTGGGCCCATGAGCAGTTCTTC. It encodes CATRAGWAHEQFF.

The chain combines TRBV10-1 with TRBJ1-2; D not certain. CDR1 is WNHNN and CDR2 is SYGVQD in the germline V gene (reference sequence). The CDR3 is 11 amino acids. The V gene lost 3 bases and the J gene lost 7 bases, with 6 bases spanning the gap. The CDR3 loop reads CASSDGSGYTF. In nucleotides, the CDR3 is TGCGCCAGCAGTGACGGCAGTGGCTACACCTTC.

This clone was recorded a few times. V usage is TRBV7-9 and J usage is TRBJ2-5; a possible D gene is TRBD2 (6 bases). The V gene lost 4 bases and the J gene lost 2 bases, with 14 bases spanning the gap. CDR3 length: 15 amino acids. The germline CDR1 and CDR2 sequences are SEHNR and FQNEAQ (reference sequence). DNA of the CDR3: TGTGCCAGCAGCTGGCCTAGCGATCAACAAGAGACCCAGTACTTC. Protein: CASSWPSDQQETQYF.

The chain has TRBV4-1 and TRBJ1-3; D uncertain. The CDR3 length is 15 residues. Between the trimmed V and J ends, which lost 1 base and 2 bases, there was a span of 9 bases. The germline gives CDR1 MGHRA, CDR2 YSYEKL. CDR3 sequence reads: CASSQGLNPGNTIYF. The CDR3 DNA follows: TGCGCCAGCAGCCAAGGACTGAATCCTGGAAACACCATATATTTT.

The V and J genes are TRBV29-1 and TRBJ2-5, with 10 bases that match TRBD2. Per the germline V gene, CDR1 is SQVTM and CDR2 is ANQGSEA. The V segment lost 3 bases and the J segment 2 bases; nucleotides outside the gene matches: 6. This CDR3 contains 15 residues. CDR3 in amino acids: CSVEGLAFGQETQYF. CDR3 nucleotide sequence: TGCAGCGTTGAGGGACTAGCGTTTGGTCAAGAGACCCAGTACTTC.

The V call is TRBV4-1, the J call TRBJ1-1; 9 bases fit TRBD1. CDR3 length equals 14 residues. Trimming removed 6 bases from V and 0 bases from J; junction bases left unmatched: 2. Germline CDR1 and CDR2: MGHRA and YSYEKL. The CDR3 here is CASSTGGMNTEAFF. CDR3 coding DNA: TGCGCCAGCAGTACAGGGGGCATGAACACTGAAGCTTTCTTT.

The V call is TRBV13, the J call TRBJ1-2; perhaps TRBD1 as D (5 bases). Germline loops: CDR1 PRHDT, CDR2 FYEKMQ (reference sequence). Trimming took 1 base from V and 6 from J, leaving 18 bases between them. CDR3 length equals 16 residues. Here the CDR3 reads CASSLEGRGPSHGYTF. The CDR3 bases are TGTGCCAGCAGCTTAGAAGGAAGGGGACCCTCACATGGCTACACCTTC.

The chain has TRBV10-3 and TRBJ1-2; a possible D gene is TRBD1 (6 bases). V was pared by 0 bases and J by 4 bases, with 12 bases between. The CDR3 is 15 amino acids. Germline V gives CDR1 ENHRY, CDR2 SYGVKD. The CDR3 sequence: CAISESDRPFYGYTF. The CDR3 nucleotides read TGTGCCATCAGTGAGTCTGACAGGCCTTTCTATGGCTACACCTTC.

The rearrangement uses TRBV2 and TRBJ2-1, with D unresolved. There are 11 residues in the CDR3. Germline values: CDR1 SNHLY, CDR2 FYNNEI. V gave up 6 bases and J gave up 9 bases, with 9 bases separating them. The CDR3 loop reads CASRQLFEQFF. DNA for the CDR3: TGTGCCAGCAGACAGCTATTTGAGCAGTTCTTC. The variable domain in full, completed from reference TRBV2 and TRBJ2-1, reads EPEVTQTPSHQVTQMGQEVILRCVPISNHLYFYWYRQILGQKVEFLVSFYNNEISEKSEIFDDQFSVERPDGSNFTLKIRSTKLEDSAMYFCASRQLFEQFFGPGTRLTVL.

The V gene is TRBV7-8, the J gene TRBJ2-7, with 12 bases fitting TRBD2. The CDR3 covers 15 residues. V trimming: 4 bases; J trimming: 5 bases; junction bases outside the gene matches: 6. Germline V gene data show CDR1 as SGHVS and CDR2 as FQNEAQ. CDR3 amino acids: CASSSTSGRHNEQYF. CDR3 DNA sequence: TGTGCCAGCAGCTCGACTAGCGGGAGACACAACGAGCAGTACTTC. The full variable domain, its missing parts supplied by reference TRBV7-8 and TRBJ2-7, is GAGVSQSPRYKVAKRGQDVALRCDPISGHVSLFWYQQALGQGPEFLTYFQNEAQLDKSGLPSDRFFAERPEGSVSTLKIQRTQQEDSAVYLCASSSTSGRHNEQYFGPGTRLTVT.

The chain uses TRBV11-2 and TRBJ2-7; 9 nucleotides line up with TRBD1. The CDR3 runs 19 residues. Trimming took 2 bases from V and 5 from J; bases not matched to a gene: 19. Germline V gene lookup returns CDR1 SGHAT and CDR2 FQNNGV. The CDR3 sequence is CASSLMDGGSTRDRDEQYF. As DNA, the CDR3 is TGTGCCAGCAGCTTAATGGACGGCGGTTCAACCCGGGACAGGGACGAGCAGTACTTC.